This T cell receptor beta chain was captured in a study of T cells after yellow fever vaccination. Study-wide findings and caveats: Across the CD4 and CD8 compartments, a small share of clonotypes was present in both.

Germline loops: CDR1 DFQATT, CDR2 SNEGSKA (reference sequence). The CDR3 spans 11 residues. V was pared by 7 bases and J by 6 bases, with 11 bases between. TCRdb passed the 5' RACE reads through MiXCR, listing each CDR3 protein once. The table has some 560,000 distinct CDR3 sequences, around 21% seen once. Comments on this clonotype: Its antigen is currently unknown.

This sequence joins TRBV20-1 and TRBJ2-3, with D uncertain. The sequence was obtained from a man aged 30-40 years who received the YFV17D yellow fever vaccine. The sample here was PBMCs, taken 15 days after the yellow fever booster vaccination. The CDR3 loop reads CSVADVDTQYF. The CDR3, as DNA: TGCAGTGTAGCCGATGTGGATACGCAGTATTTT.